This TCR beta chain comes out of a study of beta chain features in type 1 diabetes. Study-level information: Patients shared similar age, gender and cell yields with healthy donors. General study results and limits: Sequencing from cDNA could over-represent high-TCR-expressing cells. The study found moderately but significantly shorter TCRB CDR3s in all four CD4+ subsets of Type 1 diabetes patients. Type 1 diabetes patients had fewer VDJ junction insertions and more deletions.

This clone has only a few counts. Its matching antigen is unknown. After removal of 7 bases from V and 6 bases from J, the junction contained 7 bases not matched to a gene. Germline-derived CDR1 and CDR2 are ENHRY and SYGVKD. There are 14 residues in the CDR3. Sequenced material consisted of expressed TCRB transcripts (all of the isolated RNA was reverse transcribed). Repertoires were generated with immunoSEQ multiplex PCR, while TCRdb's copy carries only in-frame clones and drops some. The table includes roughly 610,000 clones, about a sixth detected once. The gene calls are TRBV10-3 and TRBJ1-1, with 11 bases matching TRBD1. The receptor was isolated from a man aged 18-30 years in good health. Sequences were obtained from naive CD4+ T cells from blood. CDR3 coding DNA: TGTGCCATCACTAGGGACAGGGGGTTCCCTGAAGCTTTCTTT. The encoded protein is CAITRDRGFPEAFF.